The present T cell receptor beta chain was sequenced within a study of cytomegalovirus exposure and HLA in healthy donors. Study at large: The approximately 110 validation repertoires, a later analysis reported, used the same platform as the roughly 650 repertoires from the first cohort. General study results and limits: Cytomegalovirus status was reportedly diagnosed by the classifier with high specificity and sensitivity. Altogether, 164 TCR beta chains were recorded as cytomegalovirus-associated. Specific recognition of CMV antigens was confirmed in vitro for a few chains (all CMV-associated).

The CDR3 has 14 amino acids. Trimming shortened V by 7 bases and J by 5 bases, and 15 bases separated the two germline ends. Germline loops: CDR1 MNHNS, CDR2 SASEGT. Produced via immunoSEQ multiplex PCR; TCRdb's table is partial and in-frame only. The sample consists of about 98,000 clones, roughly 89% of them appearing once. For this clone: The antigen is unknown.

This TCR was sampled from a woman aged 25 to 39 in good health and CMV-seronegative. This chain links TRBV6-1 with TRBJ2-1; D perhaps matches TRBD1 (6 bases). What was sequenced was PBMCs. CDR3: CASKRRGQNNEQFF. DNA of the CDR3: TGTGCCAGCAAACGCAGGGGTCAAAACAATGAGCAGTTCTTC.